This TCR beta chain was recovered during a study of T cells in narcolepsy. Study-wide results and caveats: Healthy controls reportedly lacked the autoreactive clonotypes serially found in patients' blood.

The ends were cut back, 1 base at V and 4 bases at J, with 9 bases in the middle. This CDR3 has 14 residues. Germline CDR1 and CDR2: SGHRS and YFSETQ. Clones were sequenced by immunoSEQ multiplex PCR, and TCRdb holds only the in-frame ones, with some missing. The repertoire has around 27,000 clones, roughly four fifths of them found once; the top ten carry approximately 1%. Only one count was recorded for this clone. Its antigen remains unknown. The chain employs TRBV5-1 and TRBJ1-3; D is ambiguous. Sequencing used CD45RA- memory CD4+ T cells from PBMCs. The clonotype originates from a human donor with narcolepsy. Here the CDR3 reads CASSLSDTGNTIYF. In DNA form, the CDR3 reads TGCGCCAGCAGCTTGTCCGATACGGGAAACACCATATATTTT.